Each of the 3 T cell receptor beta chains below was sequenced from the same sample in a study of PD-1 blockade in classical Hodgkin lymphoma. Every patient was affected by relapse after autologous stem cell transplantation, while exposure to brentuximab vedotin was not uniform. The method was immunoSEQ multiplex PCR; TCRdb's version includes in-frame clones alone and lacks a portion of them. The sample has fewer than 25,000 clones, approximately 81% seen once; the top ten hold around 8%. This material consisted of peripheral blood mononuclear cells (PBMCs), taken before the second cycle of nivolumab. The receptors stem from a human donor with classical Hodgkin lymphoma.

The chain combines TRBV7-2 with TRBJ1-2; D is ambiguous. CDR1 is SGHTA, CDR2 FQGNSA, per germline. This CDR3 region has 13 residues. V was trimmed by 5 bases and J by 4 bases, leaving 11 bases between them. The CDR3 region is CASSPGKGYGYTF. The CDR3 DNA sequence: TGTGCCAGCAGCCCTGGTAAGGGCTATGGCTACACCTTC.

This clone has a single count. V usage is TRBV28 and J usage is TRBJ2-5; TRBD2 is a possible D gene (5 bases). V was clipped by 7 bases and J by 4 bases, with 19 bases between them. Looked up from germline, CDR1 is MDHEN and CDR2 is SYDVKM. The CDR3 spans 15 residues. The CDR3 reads CASNIGRLAGETQYF. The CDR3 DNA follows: TGTGCCAGCAATATCGGACGGCTGGCGGGAGAGACCCAGTACTTC. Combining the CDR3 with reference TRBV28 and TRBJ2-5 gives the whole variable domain DVKVTQSSRYLVKRTGEKVFLECVQDMDHENMFWYRQDPGLGLRLIYFSYDVKMKEKGDIPEGYSVSREKKERFSLILESASTNQTSMYLCASNIGRLAGETQYFGPGTRLLVL.

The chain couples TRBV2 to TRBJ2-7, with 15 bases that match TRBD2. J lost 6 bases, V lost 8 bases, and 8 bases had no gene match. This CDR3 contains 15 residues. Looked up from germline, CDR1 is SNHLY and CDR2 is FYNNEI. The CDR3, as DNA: TGTGCCAGCGCAGGACTAGCGGGGGGGCCGGGCGAGCAGTACTTC. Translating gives CASAGLAGGPGEQYF.